The rows below give T cell receptor beta chains drawn from one sample of a study of identical twins. TCRdb re-analysed the 5' RACE reads in MiXCR, keeping a single row per CDR3 protein. The data show about 430,000 distinct CDR3 sequences, with roughly 18% seen just once and less than 15% held by the top ten. Material for sequencing was naive T cells sorted from blood. These receptor sequences come from a middle-aged man in good health. CDR3s include the opening cysteine and the closing phenylalanine or tryptophan. A D gene is named only where the DNA matches it firmly. Size is stated for part of the rows, as once, few or many counts, or as a class when the clone is expanded.

V gene: TRBV7-9
clone size: NA
J gene: TRBJ2-7
D gene: NA
CDR3 protein: CASSLEGKGYEQYF
CDR3 DNA: TGTGCCAGCAGCTTAGAAGGGAAGGGGTACGAGCAGTACTTC

V gene: TRBV20-1
clone size: few
J gene: TRBJ2-1
D gene: TRBD2
CDR3 protein: CSARGERGHNEQFF
CDR3 DNA: TGCAGTGCTAGAGGCGAGCGGGGCCACAATGAGCAGTTCTTC

V gene: TRBV10-3
clone size: NA
J gene: TRBJ2-5
D gene: NA
CDR3 protein: CAISESGVGRETQYF
CDR3 DNA: TGTGCCATCAGTGAGTCTGGGGTAGGCCGAGAGACCCAGTACTTC

V gene: TRBV5-1
clone size: few
J gene: TRBJ2-2
D gene: TRBD1
CDR3 protein: CASSLEGQGWTGELFF
CDR3 DNA: TGCGCCAGCAGCTTGGAGGGACAGGGATGGACCGGGGAGCTGTTTTTT

V gene: TRBV20-1
clone size: few
J gene: TRBJ2-3
D gene: TRBD2
CDR3 protein: CSARSGRGSTDTQYF
CDR3 DNA: TGCAGTGCTAGAAGCGGGAGAGGTAGCACAGATACGCAGTATTTT

V gene: TRBV7-2
clone size: NA
J gene: TRBJ2-4
D gene: NA
CDR3 protein: CANYRWGIGNIQYF
CDR3 DNA: TGTGCCAATTACCGGTGGGGGATAGGAAACATTCAGTACTTC

V gene: TRBV10-1
clone size: NA
J gene: TRBJ2-3
D gene: NA
CDR3 protein: CASSEDRLTDTQYF
CDR3 DNA: TGCGCCAGCAGTGAGGACAGACTAACAGATACGCAGTATTTT

V gene: TRBV19
clone size: NA
J gene: TRBJ2-1
D gene: TRBD1
CDR3 protein: CASSLTGRNEQFF
CDR3 DNA: TGTGCCAGTAGTTTGACAGGGCGCAATGAGCAGTTCTTC

V gene: TRBV5-6
clone size: NA
J gene: TRBJ2-5
D gene: TRBD2
CDR3 protein: CASSLAGTRGETQYF
CDR3 DNA: TGTGCCAGCAGCTTAGCCGGGACTAGGGGGGAGACCCAGTACTTC

V gene: TRBV6-2/TRBV6-3
clone size: few
J gene: TRBJ2-3
D gene: NA
CDR3 protein: CASSYRGSFTDTQYF
CDR3 DNA: TGTGCCAGCAGTTACAGGGGGAGCTTCACAGATACGCAGTATTTT

V gene: TRBV27
clone size: few
J gene: TRBJ2-5
D gene: TRBD1
CDR3 protein: CASSLNQGAWETQYF
CDR3 DNA: TGTGCCAGCAGTTTAAATCAGGGGGCTTGGGAGACCCAGTACTTC

V gene: TRBV28
clone size: NA
J gene: TRBJ2-1
D gene: NA
CDR3 protein: CASSLLADGNEQFF
CDR3 DNA: TGTGCCAGCAGTTTACTGGCAGACGGCAATGAGCAGTTCTTC

V gene: TRBV6-2/TRBV6-3
clone size: NA
J gene: TRBJ2-1
D gene: NA
CDR3 protein: CATARRENNEQFF
CDR3 DNA: TGTGCCACTGCTCGACGGGAGAACAATGAGCAGTTCTTC

V gene: TRBV5-5
clone size: few
J gene: TRBJ1-2
D gene: NA
CDR3 protein: CASSTRDPREGYGYTF
CDR3 DNA: TGTGCCAGCAGCACCCGGGACCCCCGGGAGGGCTATGGCTACACCTTC

V gene: TRBV7-8
clone size: many
J gene: TRBJ1-1
D gene: NA
CDR3 protein: CASSIQQRMNTEAFF
CDR3 DNA: TGTGCCAGCAGTATCCAACAGAGAATGAACACTGAAGCTTTCTTT

V gene: TRBV5-1
clone size: NA
J gene: TRBJ2-1
D gene: NA
CDR3 protein: CASSYGAPSGNEQFF
CDR3 DNA: TGCGCCAGCAGCTACGGGGCCCCGAGCGGCAATGAGCAGTTCTTC

V gene: TRBV6-5
clone size: NA
J gene: TRBJ2-1
D gene: TRBD2
CDR3 protein: CASSYSGSGVTEQFF
CDR3 DNA: TGTGCCAGCAGTTACTCGGGTAGCGGGGTGACGGAGCAGTTCTTC

V gene: TRBV11-2
clone size: many
J gene: TRBJ2-5
D gene: TRBD2
CDR3 protein: CASSLRLAGFQETQYF
CDR3 DNA: TGTGCCAGCAGCTTAAGGCTAGCGGGGTTCCAAGAGACCCAGTACTTC

V gene: TRBV5-1
clone size: few
J gene: TRBJ2-5
D gene: NA
CDR3 protein: CASSLEGRVYQETQYF
CDR3 DNA: TGCGCCAGCAGCTTGGAAGGCAGAGTGTACCAAGAGACCCAGTACTTC

V gene: TRBV6-1
clone size: many
J gene: TRBJ2-3
D gene: TRBD2
CDR3 protein: CASSELGSGGALMTDTQYF
CDR3 DNA: TGTGCCAGCAGTGAATTGGGTAGCGGGGGGGCCTTGATGACAGATACGCAGTATTTT

V gene: TRBV20-1
clone size: many
J gene: TRBJ2-7
D gene: TRBD2
CDR3 protein: CSARTSIGDEQYF
CDR3 DNA: TGCAGTGCAAGGACTAGCATTGGGGACGAGCAGTACTTC

V gene: TRBV6-2/TRBV6-3
clone size: NA
J gene: TRBJ2-6
D gene: NA
CDR3 protein: CASSYSQYGGGYTGANVLTF
CDR3 DNA: TGTGCCAGCAGTTACTCCCAGTATGGGGGCGGTTATACTGGGGCCAACGTCCTGACTTTC

V gene: TRBV10-3
clone size: many
J gene: TRBJ1-2
D gene: NA
CDR3 protein: CAIAVANNYGYTF
CDR3 DNA: TGTGCCATCGCCGTGGCAAATAACTATGGCTACACCTTC

V gene: TRBV11-2
clone size: few
J gene: TRBJ2-5
D gene: TRBD1
CDR3 protein: CASSKGQARIQYF
CDR3 DNA: TGTGCCAGCAGCAAAGGACAGGCCCGTATCCAGTACTTC

V gene: TRBV6-1
clone size: NA
J gene: TRBJ2-5
D gene: TRBD1
CDR3 protein: CASRTGRGLEETQYF
CDR3 DNA: TGTGCCAGCAGAACCGGCAGGGGGTTAGAAGAGACCCAGTACTTC

V gene: TRBV7-2
clone size: few
J gene: TRBJ2-5
D gene: NA
CDR3 protein: CASSLGRSTQETQYF
CDR3 DNA: TGTGCCAGCAGCTTAGGGCGGTCAACTCAAGAGACCCAGTACTTC

V gene: TRBV4-2
clone size: many
J gene: TRBJ2-4
D gene: TRBD1
CDR3 protein: CASSQESAGTGENIQYF
CDR3 DNA: TGTGCCAGCAGCCAAGAATCCGCCGGGACAGGGGAAAACATTCAGTACTTC

V gene: TRBV19
clone size: once
J gene: TRBJ1-1
D gene: NA
CDR3 protein: CASSGVLLKAFF
CDR3 DNA: TGTGCCAGTAGTGGCGTCTTACTGAAAGCTTTCTTT

V gene: TRBV29-1
clone size: many
J gene: TRBJ2-5
D gene: TRBD1
CDR3 protein: CSGCPTGGAGETQYF
CDR3 DNA: TGCAGCGGATGCCCTACAGGGGGCGCGGGGGAGACCCAGTACTTC

V gene: TRBV15
clone size: many
J gene: TRBJ1-4
D gene: TRBD1
CDR3 protein: CATSRGGDRGATNEKLFF
CDR3 DNA: TGTGCCACCAGCCGAGGGGGAGACAGGGGTGCAACTAATGAAAAACTGTTTTTT

V gene: TRBV4-2
clone size: many
J gene: TRBJ2-5
D gene: NA
CDR3 protein: CASSLEGGSLQETQYF
CDR3 DNA: TGTGCCAGCAGCCTGGAGGGGGGCAGCCTCCAAGAGACCCAGTACTTC

V gene: TRBV20-1
clone size: few
J gene: TRBJ2-1
D gene: TRBD2
CDR3 protein: CSANVGLGPYNEQFF
CDR3 DNA: TGCAGTGCTAATGTGGGACTAGGCCCATACAATGAGCAGTTCTTC

V gene: TRBV5-1
clone size: NA
J gene: TRBJ2-5
D gene: NA
CDR3 protein: CASSPAPQGRETQYF
CDR3 DNA: TGCGCCAGCAGCCCGGCTCCCCAGGGACGAGAGACCCAGTACTTC

V gene: TRBV7-9
clone size: many
J gene: TRBJ2-3
D gene: NA
CDR3 protein: CASSSTTTSTDTQYF
CDR3 DNA: TGTGCCAGCAGCTCGACAACTACTAGCACAGATACGCAGTATTTT

V gene: TRBV7-3
clone size: NA
J gene: TRBJ2-3
D gene: NA
CDR3 protein: CASSSAYTDTQYF
CDR3 DNA: TGTGCCAGCAGCTCAGCCTACACAGATACGCAGTATTTT

V gene: TRBV5-1
clone size: many
J gene: TRBJ2-1
D gene: NA
CDR3 protein: CASSLSPSGKSEFF
CDR3 DNA: TGCGCCAGCAGCTTGTCCCCCTCGGGGAAGTCCGAGTTCTTC

V gene: TRBV24-1
clone size: NA
J gene: TRBJ2-3
D gene: TRBD1
CDR3 protein: CATSDPGQGIGLPTDTQYF
CDR3 DNA: TGTGCCACCAGTGATCCCGGACAGGGAATAGGGCTCCCCACAGATACGCAGTATTTT

V gene: TRBV15
clone size: few
J gene: TRBJ2-3
D gene: TRBD2
CDR3 protein: CATSPGGGSASTDTQYF
CDR3 DNA: TGTGCCACCAGCCCAGGTGGCGGGAGCGCTAGCACAGATACGCAGTATTTT

V gene: TRBV20-1
clone size: NA
J gene: TRBJ2-5
D gene: NA
CDR3 protein: CSASDSIQETQYF
CDR3 DNA: TGCAGTGCTAGTGATTCCATACAAGAGACCCAGTACTTC

V gene: TRBV7-2
clone size: few
J gene: TRBJ2-5
D gene: NA
CDR3 protein: CASSLRQPQGFRETQYF
CDR3 DNA: TGTGCCAGCAGCTTAAGACAACCACAGGGATTCAGGGAGACCCAGTACTTC

V gene: TRBV4-2
clone size: many
J gene: TRBJ2-1
D gene: NA
CDR3 protein: CASSQGILSYNEQFF
CDR3 DNA: TGTGCCAGCAGCCAAGGGATTCTTTCCTACAATGAGCAGTTCTTC

V gene: TRBV10-2
clone size: few
J gene: TRBJ2-7
D gene: NA
CDR3 protein: CASSESRYEQYF
CDR3 DNA: TGCGCCAGCAGTGAGTCGAGGTACGAGCAGTACTTC

V gene: TRBV7-2
clone size: NA
J gene: TRBJ2-1
D gene: NA
CDR3 protein: CASSLVSRPSEQFF
CDR3 DNA: TGTGCCAGCAGCTTAGTTTCGAGACCCAGTGAGCAGTTCTTC

V gene: TRBV29-1
clone size: few
J gene: TRBJ2-1
D gene: NA
CDR3 protein: CSAVGVDRSSYNEQFF
CDR3 DNA: TGCAGCGCCGTGGGCGTAGACAGGAGCTCCTACAATGAGCAGTTCTTC

V gene: TRBV12-5
clone size: NA
J gene: TRBJ2-3
D gene: NA
CDR3 protein: CASGPSHRERNKSTDTQYF
CDR3 DNA: TGTGCTAGTGGTCCATCTCACAGGGAGCGGAATAAGAGCACAGATACGCAGTATTTT

V gene: TRBV10-3
clone size: once
J gene: TRBJ2-5
D gene: NA
CDR3 protein: CAISETGGETQYF
CDR3 DNA: TGTGCCATCAGTGAGACGGGGGGCGAGACCCAGTACTTC

V gene: TRBV12-3/TRBV12-4
clone size: few
J gene: TRBJ1-2
D gene: NA
CDR3 protein: CASSLSGAGGYTF
CDR3 DNA: TGTGCCAGCAGCCTCTCGGGGGCGGGTGGCTACACCTTC